This TCR beta chain was identified during a study of blood T cell repertoires in COVID-19. Assay used: immunoSEQ multiplex PCR; TCRdb lists only in-frame clones, some missing. This sample has around 270,000 clones, with over 80% found just once. The germline gives CDR1 MDHEN, CDR2 SYDVKM. This CDR3 spans 13 amino acids. Trimming left V 7 bases short and J 5 bases short, with 14 bases between. The clonotype originates from a woman aged 40 to 55 who had recovered from COVID-19. The genes are TRBV28 and TRBJ1-1, with D possibly matching TRBD1 (6 bases). Input material: peripheral blood. CDR3 amino acids: CASNQGTRTEAFF. The CDR3 nucleotides read TGTGCCAGCAATCAGGGGACGAGGACTGAAGCTTTCTTT.